The 15 T cell receptor beta chains below all came from one sample that was sequenced in a study of technical replicates of blood from several donors (dated by TCRdb to 2016 to 2017). The library was prepared using the immunoSEQ multiplex PCR assay. TCRdb holds this immuneACCESS table with in-frame rearrangements only. Some clones are missing; in checked studies, unresolved V genes explain under half, and the rest has no known cause. The sample table records around 81,000 clones; approximately 78% of these occur just once. Together, the top ten hold 3% to 5% of the sample. Sequencing was carried out using PBMCs. The source of these receptors is a human donor in good health. Some clones in this sample may be carry-over from other donors' samples.

The chain uses TRBV29-1 and TRBJ1-1; TRBD1 aligns across 10 bases. This CDR3 is 13 amino acids long. Germline V gives CDR1 SQVTM, CDR2 ANQGSEA. The trim removed 6 bases at V and 3 bases at J, leaving 4 bases unmatched. CDR3 nucleotides: TGCAGCGTACCGGGACAGGGGTACACTGAAGCTTTCTTT. Protein: CSVPGQGYTEAFF.

The V gene is TRBV11-1, the J gene TRBJ2-3; TRBD2 agrees at 7 bases. The CDR3 consists of 16 residues. Germline loops: CDR1 SGHAT, CDR2 FQDESV (reference sequence). V was clipped by 1 base and J by 2 bases; unmatched bases: 6. The CDR3 sequence: CASSLDYGRDTDTQYF. DNA of the CDR3: TGTGCCAGCAGCTTAGATTATGGGAGGGACACAGATACGCAGTATTTT.

The rearrangement uses TRBV19 and TRBJ2-7, with 8 bases that match TRBD1. CDR3 length: 13 residues. The V gene end was trimmed by 3 bases and the J gene end by 7 bases; junction bases not matched to a gene: 5. Germline V CDR1 and CDR2: LNHDA, SQIVND (reference sequence). CDR3 protein: CASSIPDRAEQYF. The CDR3 DNA reads as TGTGCCAGTAGTATCCCGGACAGGGCTGAGCAGTACTTC.

This chain connects TRBV7-9 to TRBJ2-5, with 8 positions matching TRBD1. CDR1 is SEHNR and CDR2 is FQNEAQ in the germline V gene (reference sequence). The CDR3 extends over 16 amino acids. The V segment lost 2 bases and the J segment 4 bases; nucleotides outside the gene matches: 9. Here the CDR3 reads CASSLRAGGARETQYF. In nucleotides, the CDR3 is TGTGCCAGCAGCTTAAGGGCAGGGGGCGCGAGAGAGACCCAGTACTTC.

The V call is TRBV7-2, the J call TRBJ2-7, with 7 bases identical to TRBD2. The CDR3 is 13 amino acids. Unmatched junction bases numbered 8, after V lost 5 bases and J lost 7 bases. Germline V gene sequence: CDR1 SGHTA, CDR2 FQGNSA. The CDR3 here is CASSPTSSREQYF. CDR3 nucleotide sequence: TGTGCCAGCAGCCCGACTAGCAGTCGGGAGCAGTACTTC.

This clone was seen only once. The chain combines TRBV11-1 with TRBJ2-3, with 7 bases identical to TRBD2. V shed 5 bases, J shed 2 bases, and the junction held 7 bases outside the gene matches. This CDR3 spans 15 amino acids. Germline CDR1 reads SGHAT; CDR2 reads FQDESV (reference sequence). The CDR3 coding sequence is TGTGCCAGCAGCCCACCCGGGAGGTCCACAGATACGCAGTATTTT. It yields the protein CASSPPGRSTDTQYF.

The chain carries TRBV4-1 and TRBJ2-2, with D unresolved. The CDR3 totals 15 residues. The ends were cut back, 2 bases at V and 6 bases at J, with 13 bases in the middle. CDR1 and CDR2 from the germline V gene are MGHRA and YSYEKL. In nucleotides, the CDR3 is TGCGCCAGCAGCCAAAGGCCTGGGCTTTCCGGGGAGCTGTTTTTT. This encodes CASSQRPGLSGELFF.

V and J are TRBV6-8 and TRBJ1-5; 9 bases match TRBD1. Germline CDR1 reads MNHGY; CDR2 reads SAAAGT. Trimming removed 6 bases from V and 3 bases from J; junction bases left unmatched: 6. The length of the CDR3 is 15 residues. This CDR3 reads CASRYRTGDNQPQHF. DNA for the CDR3: TGTGCCAGCAGATATAGGACAGGGGACAATCAGCCCCAGCATTTT.

V usage is TRBV7-3 and J usage is TRBJ2-3; tentative D call: TRBD2 (5 bases). The CDR3 runs 15 residues. The V gene's germline CDR1 is SGHTA and CDR2 FQGTGA. V lost 2 bases, J lost 3 bases, and 12 bases lay in between. The CDR3 coding sequence is TGTGCCAGCAGCTTAGGCGGGTTATTTACAGATACGCAGTATTTT. Translation gives CASSLGGLFTDTQYF.

This clone has just a few counts. The rearrangement links TRBV13 to TRBJ1-1; TRBD1 matches 9 bases. The V segment lost 5 bases and the J segment 4 bases; nucleotides outside the gene matches: 8. CDR3 length: 15 amino acids. CDR1 and CDR2 from the germline V gene are PRHDT and FYEKMQ (reference sequence). The CDR3 bases are TGTGCCAGCAGCGGACTGACAGGGGGTACCACTGAAGCTTTCTTT. Amino acid sequence: CASSGLTGGTTEAFF. Full variable domain (outside the CDR3, taken from reference TRBV13 and TRBJ1-1): AAGVIQSPRHLIKEKRETATLKCYPIPRHDTVYWYQQGPGQDPQFLISFYEKMQSDKGSIPDRFSAQQFSDYHSELNMSSLELGDSALYFCASSGLTGGTTEAFFGQGTRLTVV.

The chain recombines TRBV6-6 with TRBJ2-6; 10 nucleotides line up with TRBD1. The trim removed 6 bases at V and 1 base at J, leaving 3 bases unmatched. Germline values: CDR1 MNHNY, CDR2 SVGAGI (reference sequence). The CDR3 sequence is 16 residues long. DNA for the CDR3: TGTGCCAGCAGGACAGGGGGCCCATCTGGGGCCAACGTCCTGACTTTC. Protein sequence: CASRTGGPSGANVLTF.

This clone is medium-sized by share. V is TRBV11-2 and J is TRBJ1-6, with D hard to call. Trimming took 5 bases from V and 1 from J, leaving 15 bases between them. The germline gives CDR1 SGHAT, CDR2 FQNNGV. The CDR3 loop spans 17 amino acids. The CDR3 loop is CASSPPLERSYNSPLHF. The CDR3 DNA reads as TGTGCCAGCAGCCCCCCCTTAGAACGATCCTATAATTCACCCCTCCACTTT. Full variable domain (rest looked up from reference TRBV11-2 and TRBJ1-6): EAGVAQSPRYKIIEKRQSVAFWCNPISGHATLYWYQQILGQGPKLLIQFQNNGVVDDSQLPKDRFSAERLKGVDSTLKIQPAKLEDSAVYLCASSPPLERSYNSPLHFGNGTRLTVT.

The CDR3 protein is CATTATGLSYEQYF. The CDR3 DNA sequence: TGTGCCACAACGGCTACGGGACTCTCCTACGAGCAGTACTTC. This chain uses TRBV6-1 with TRBJ2-7, with a weak D call TRBD2 (6 bases). V lost 10 bases and J 0 bases, leaving 16 bases between the germline ends. This CDR3 region has 14 residues. Germline CDR1 MNHNS, CDR2 SASEGT.

V gene TRBV11-2 combines with J gene TRBJ1-2, with D possibly TRBD1 on 6 matching bases. This CDR3 is built from 13 residues. The germline V gene has CDR1 SGHAT and CDR2 FQNNGV. V was trimmed by 5 bases and J by 6 bases, leaving 13 bases between them. DNA of the CDR3: TGTGCCAGCAGCCTAACTTACAGGGATGGCTACACCTTC. Its translation is CASSLTYRDGYTF.

The genes are TRBV7-2 and TRBJ2-1; 9 bases map to TRBD1. Trimming took 5 bases from V and 3 from J; bases not matched to a gene: 8. The CDR3 covers 16 residues. From germline, CDR1 is SGHTA and CDR2 FQGNSA. CDR3 region: CASSLEGDRVYNEQFF. DNA for the CDR3: TGTGCCAGCAGCCTCGAGGGGGACAGGGTCTACAATGAGCAGTTCTTC.